The clone carrying this T cell receptor (beta chain) showed up many times. The source material, RNA transcripts, was used to amplify TCR beta CDR3 regions. Using the HTBI primer set, a first-round RT-PCR was run on the TCR CDR3. Each CDR3 protein is one row after TCRdb ran MiXCR on the multiplex PCR reads. The sample gives just under 750,000 distinct CDR3 sequences, approximately 40% of which show up once; roughly 31% is in the top ten. The sample is drawn from a study of T cells in Graves' hyperthyroidism and ophthalmopathy. Trimming removed 7 bases from V and 0 bases from J; junction bases left unmatched: 7. This CDR3 spans 17 amino acids. Germline assignment: CDR1 LNHDA and CDR2 SQIVND (reference sequence).

The specimen was blood. The receptor was derived from a woman in her 40s with Graves' hyperthyroidism. This chain connects TRBV19 to TRBJ2-2, with 11 positions matching TRBD2. The CDR3 region has the DNA TGTGCCAGTAACCTAGCGGGGGGATCCGCGAACACCGGGGAGCTGTTTTTT. This translates into CASNLAGGSANTGELFF.